Below are 10 T cell receptor beta chains sequenced from a single sample in a study of T cells in Graves' hyperthyroidism and ophthalmopathy. Amplified TCR beta CDR3 regions derived from RNA transcripts. HTBI primers drove first-round RT-PCR of the TCR CDR3. From the multiplex PCR reads, TCRdb called clonotypes with MiXCR, one entry per CDR3 protein. The repertoire includes 100,000 to 130,000 distinct CDR3 sequences, around a sixth of them detected once, and 35% to 50% sits in the top ten. The sample comprised blood. The source of these receptors is a woman aged 45-65 years with Graves' hyperthyroidism.

In its sample, this clonotype was seen many times. The chain uses TRBV18 and TRBJ2-7; maybe TRBD2 (6 bases). Trimming removed 2 bases from V and 6 bases from J, with 14 bases in between. The germline V gene encodes CDR1 KGHSH and CDR2 LQKENI. CDR3 length: 14 amino acids. As DNA, the CDR3 is TGTGCCAGCTCACCAGCGGGACCGCAAATCGAGCAGTACGTC. Its protein product is CASSPAGPQIEQYV.

A word on this clonotype: A much larger clone lies a single base off, so this may be a read error. This sequence joins TRBV7-9 and TRBJ1-1, with D perhaps TRBD1 (6 bases). This CDR3 has 15 residues. CDR1 SEHNR and CDR2 FQNEAQ come from the germline V gene (reference sequence). The CDR3 spells CVSSLAQGLQPEAFF. CDR3 DNA: TGTGTCAGCAGCCTCGCACAGGGATTGCAGCCTGAAGCTTTCTTT.

This clonotype was seen many times. The genes are TRBV30 and TRBJ1-2; D uncertain. CDR1 and CDR2 from the germline V gene are GTSNPN and SVGIG (reference sequence). The CDR3 extends over 13 amino acids. V was cut by 1 base and J by 8 bases, with 14 bases left in between. This chain's CDR3 is CAWSDGPELGYTF. DNA of the CDR3: TGTGCCTGGAGTGATGGGCCCGAATTAGGCTACACCTTC.

This clonotype was detected many times. The genes are TRBV12-3 or TRBV12-4 and TRBJ2-1, with TRBD2 identical over 7 bases. This CDR3 spans 12 amino acids. The junction had 10 bases not matched to a gene; V was cut back by 5 bases and J by 15 bases. CDR3 nucleotides: TGTGCCAGCAGTGCATGGACTAGTCGTTGGTTCTTC. It specifies CASSAWTSRWFF.

This clonotype was seen repeatedly, ten times or more. The gene calls are TRBV14 and TRBJ1-2; D gene uncertain. Germline CDR1 and CDR2: SGHDN and FVKESK. CDR3 length: 14 amino acids. V was pared by 0 bases and J by 4 bases, with 9 bases between. CDR3 sequence: CASSQDAQIYGYTF. The CDR3 bases are TGTGCCAGCAGCCAAGATGCACAGATCTATGGCTACACCTTC.

This clonotype has at least ten counts. The genes are TRBV30 and TRBJ1-1; D is uncertain. Germline loops: CDR1 GTSNPN, CDR2 SVGIG (reference sequence). CDR3 length equals 14 residues. V dropped 0 bases and J dropped 6 bases, with 14 bases sitting between them. CDR3 in DNA: TGTGCCTGGAGTGTGGGATTTCTAGTGGCTGAAGCTTTCTTT. Protein sequence: CAWSVGFLVAEAFF. Supplemented by reference TRBV30 and TRBJ1-1, the full variable domain reads SQTIHQWPATLVQPVGSPLSLECTVEGTSNPNLYWYRQAAGRGLQLLFYSVGIGQISSEVPQNLSASRPQDRQFILSSKKLLLSDSGFYLCAWSVGFLVAEAFFGQGTRLTVV.

The sample holds many counts of this clonotype. The chain carries TRBV2 and TRBJ2-1, with a tentative D call TRBD1 (6 bases). Germline CDR1 and CDR2: SNHLY and FYNNEI. Trimming cost V 7 bases and J 8 bases, with 15 bases left between them. The CDR3 is 13 amino acids. The CDR3 region is CASNTPPGDEQFF. CDR3 nucleotides: TGTGCCAGCAACACCCCACCAGGGGATGAGCAGTTCTTC.

This clonotype was detected ten times or more. The gene calls are TRBV11-1 and TRBJ2-1; D is uncertain. The CDR3 is 11 residues long. CDR1 is SGHAT, CDR2 FQDESV, per germline (reference sequence). The V end lost 4 bases, the J end lost 5 bases, and 3 bases lay between the germline ends. As DNA, the CDR3 is TGTGCCAGCAGCTCTAACAATGAGCAGTTCTTC. Its translation is CASSSNNEQFF.

This clonotype was counted ten times or more. The chain is built from TRBV29-1 and TRBJ1-4; possibly TRBD1 for D (5 bases). The germline CDR1 and CDR2 sequences are SQVTM and ANQGSEA. The CDR3 runs 13 residues. Deletions cut 3 bases from V and 4 bases from J, with 9 bases between. As DNA, the CDR3 is TGCAGCGTTGAGACACAGGATAATGAAAAACTGTTTTTT. Protein product: CSVETQDNEKLFF.

This clonotype was counted once. The J gene is TRBJ1-1, the V gene TRBV6-1; D uncertain. Germline assignment: CDR1 MNHNS and CDR2 SASEGT. V lost 7 bases and J 5 bases, leaving 17 bases between the germline ends. This CDR3 contains 14 residues. In DNA form, the CDR3 reads TGTGCCAGCACCAGGACCGTAGGAAGGACTGAAGCTTTCTTT. Translation gives CASTRTVGRTEAFF.